The 26 T cell receptor beta chains listed next were all sequenced from one sample in a study of cytomegalovirus exposure and HLA in healthy donors. Using immunoSEQ multiplex PCR, the repertoire was profiled, and TCRdb retains in-frame clones only, with some absent. The data hold hundreds of thousands of clones, with 70% to 90% observed a single time. The sequenced material came from PBMCs. These receptors all stem from a woman aged 18-29 years in good health and CMV-seronegative.

This rearrangement joins TRBV5-8 to TRBJ1-1, with TRBD1 as a possible D gene (6 bases). Germline CDR1 reads SGHTS; CDR2 reads YDEGEE. CDR3 size: 16 residues. The V and J ends lost 1 base and 8 bases respectively, with 21 bases between them. The CDR3 DNA sequence: TGTGCCAGCAGCTTGAGGGGGGGCATTCGGTCTTCGGAAGCTTTCTTT. It specifies CASSLRGGIRSSEAFF.

V is TRBV19 and J is TRBJ2-7, with TRBD1 matching 7 bases. The CDR3 length is 14 residues. The germline V gene has CDR1 LNHDA and CDR2 SQIVND (reference sequence). Losses at the gene ends were 2 bases for V and 2 bases for J; bases not matched to a gene: 3. The CDR3 DNA is TGTGCCAGTAGTATAACAGGGGACGCCTACGAGCAGTACTTC. As protein: CASSITGDAYEQYF.

The genes are TRBV27 and TRBJ2-2; D remains unclear. CDR1 is MNHEY and CDR2 is SMNVEV in the germline V gene (reference sequence). V dropped 3 bases and J dropped 2 bases, with 10 bases sitting between them. The CDR3 consists of 15 residues. CDR3 sequence (DNA): TGTGCCAGCAGTTTGAGGCCGATAAACACCGGGGAGCTGTTTTTT. Translating it yields CASSLRPINTGELFF.

V is TRBV19 and J is TRBJ2-3; D is unresolved. Trimming stripped 2 bases from V and 1 base from J, with 25 bases between. CDR1 is LNHDA, CDR2 SQIVND, per germline (reference sequence). The CDR3 is 20 residues long. This CDR3 reads CASSISAPADVSLGTDTQYF. CDR3 nucleotides: TGTGCCAGTAGTATATCCGCTCCTGCCGACGTGAGCCTAGGCACAGATACGCAGTATTTT. The complete variable domain, with remaining parts taken from reference TRBV19 and TRBJ2-3, reads DGGITQSPKYLFRKEGQNVTLSCEQNLNHDAMYWYRQDPGQGLRLIYYSQIVNDFQKGDIAEGYSVSREKKESFPLTVTSAQKNPTAFYLCASSISAPADVSLGTDTQYFGPGTRLTVL.

The genes are TRBV6-5 and TRBJ2-7, with 7 bases that match TRBD1. The V gene end was trimmed by 0 bases and the J gene end by 3 bases; junction bases not matched to a gene: 2. Germline CDR1 and CDR2: MNHEY and SVGAGI. The CDR3 length is 14 residues. The CDR3 protein is CASSYSDRSYEQYF. The CDR3 nucleotides read TGTGCCAGCAGTTACTCGGACAGGAGCTACGAGCAGTACTTC.

The V and J genes are TRBV25-1 and TRBJ2-1; 10 bases fit TRBD1. The CDR3 length is 16 residues. The germline V gene has CDR1 MGHDK and CDR2 SYGVNS. Trimming took 3 bases from V and 6 from J; bases not matched to a gene: 8. In DNA, the CDR3 is TGTGCCAGCAGTGAGTTGGGACAGGGGTATGGCAATGAGCAGTTCTTC. Residues: CASSELGQGYGNEQFF.

Comment on this clone: The sample carries other DNA sequences with the same CDR3. The chain is built from TRBV5-1 and TRBJ1-5, with a weak D call TRBD1 (5 bases). V lost 0 bases and J 4 bases, leaving 8 bases between the germline ends. From germline, CDR1 is SGHRS and CDR2 YFSETQ. There are 14 residues in the CDR3. CDR3 bases: TGCGCCAGCAGCTTGGAAGGGGCAAATCAGCCCCAGCATTTT. It yields the protein CASSLEGANQPQHF. Full variable domain (outside the CDR3, taken from reference TRBV5-1 and TRBJ1-5): KAGVTQTPRYLIKTRGQQVTLSCSPISGHRSVSWYQQTPGQGLQFLFEYFSETQRNKGNFPGRFSGRQFSNSRSEMNVSTLELGDSALYLCASSLEGANQPQHFGDGTRLSIL.

The V and J genes are TRBV10-2 and TRBJ1-2; 7 bases map to TRBD1. After removal of 4 bases from V and 2 bases from J, the junction contained 4 bases not matched to a gene. The germline V gene has CDR1 WSHSY and CDR2 SAAADI. This CDR3 contains 14 residues. CDR3: CASSGSTGNYGYTF. The DNA for the CDR3 is TGCGCCAGCAGTGGGTCGACAGGGAACTATGGCTACACCTTC.

The chain joins TRBV4-1 to TRBJ2-5; TRBD2 agrees at 15 bases. The CDR3 consists of 16 residues. V lost 1 base and J lost 5; bases outside the gene matches: 2. The germline gives CDR1 MGHRA, CDR2 YSYEKL. The DNA of the CDR3 is TGCGCCAGCAGCCAAGGGACTAGCGGGAGGGCGGAGACCCAGTACTTC. Protein: CASSQGTSGRAETQYF.

The V call is TRBV29-1, the J call TRBJ2-2; 9 positions match TRBD1. Trimming removed 1 base from V and 5 bases from J; junction bases left unmatched: 17. The CDR3 spans 19 residues. Germline-derived CDR1 and CDR2 are SQVTM and ANQGSEA. CDR3 in amino acids: CSVEAFRGQGSSITGELFF. Written as DNA, the CDR3 is TGCAGCGTTGAAGCATTCCGGGGACAGGGTTCCTCTATAACCGGGGAGCTGTTTTTT.

The V call is TRBV5-1, the J call TRBJ1-1, with D possibly being TRBD1 (5 bases). The V and J ends lost 0 bases and 6 bases respectively, with 18 bases between them. Looked up from germline, CDR1 is SGHRS and CDR2 is YFSETQ. CDR3 length: 16 amino acids. The CDR3 loop reads CASSLGVLGTGSEAFF. For the CDR3, the DNA is TGCGCCAGCAGCTTGGGGGTTCTAGGGACTGGGTCTGAAGCTTTCTTT.

The table lists this clone with a count of one. This chain uses TRBV28 with TRBJ1-3; D is unclear. Trimming removed 4 bases from V and 0 bases from J, with 10 bases in between. Germline-derived CDR1 and CDR2 are MDHEN and SYDVKM. The CDR3 runs 15 residues. The CDR3 loop reads CASSSGRSSGNTIYF. DNA of the CDR3: TGTGCCAGCAGTTCAGGCAGAAGCTCTGGAAACACCATATATTTT.

This chain uses TRBV6-5 with TRBJ1-5; 8 bases match TRBD1. CDR1 is MNHEY, CDR2 SVGAGI, per germline. This CDR3 is built from 16 residues. V shed 4 bases, J shed 3 bases, and the junction held 8 bases outside the gene matches. The CDR3 DNA reads as TGTGCCAGCAGTTCCCACCGGGACAGGATCAATCAGCCCCAGCATTTT. This sequence encodes CASSSHRDRINQPQHF.

V gene TRBV27 combines with J gene TRBJ1-1; 7 positions match TRBD1. V dropped 5 bases and J dropped 5; count of bases not matched to a gene: 11. The CDR3 runs 15 residues. Per the germline V gene, CDR1 is MNHEY and CDR2 is SMNVEV (reference sequence). The CDR3 reads CASSPRQGEPTEAFF. As DNA, the CDR3 is TGTGCCAGCAGTCCCAGACAGGGAGAGCCGACTGAAGCTTTCTTT.

The chain links TRBV2 to TRBJ1-2; 8 positions match TRBD1. The trim removed 5 bases at V and 0 bases at J, leaving 11 bases unmatched. In germline, CDR1 is SNHLY, CDR2 FYNNEI. This CDR3 comprises 17 residues. The DNA for the CDR3 is TGTGCCAGCAGTCACGTACAGACAGGGGAAACTAACTATGGCTACACCTTC. It is translated as CASSHVQTGETNYGYTF.

The gene calls are TRBV5-1 and TRBJ2-1; D might be TRBD2 (6 bases). Trimming removed 0 bases at V and 6 bases at J, with 10 bases between. Germline CDR1 is SGHRS and CDR2 is YFSETQ. This CDR3 spans 14 amino acids. The CDR3 loop is CASSLELASNEQFF. The DNA of the CDR3 is TGCGCCAGCAGCTTGGAACTAGCTTCCAATGAGCAGTTCTTC.

Points on this clone: The sample holds other DNA sequences that translate to the same CDR3. The rearrangement uses TRBV27 and TRBJ2-3; D call uncertain. The CDR3 spans 14 residues. Germline CDR1 reads MNHEY; CDR2 reads SMNVEV (reference sequence). V lost 5 bases and J 1 base, leaving 10 bases between the germline ends. The CDR3 DNA reads as TGTGCCAGCAGTCTTTCCGGAGGCACAGATACGCAGTATTTT. Translating gives CASSLSGGTDTQYF.

V is TRBV4-2 and J is TRBJ1-2; D possibly corresponds to TRBD1 (5 bases). V lost 0 bases to trimming and J lost 4 bases, with 12 bases between them. Germline lookup yields CDR1 LGHNA and CDR2 YNFKEQ. The CDR3 runs to 15 residues. Here the CDR3 reads CASSQEQEGPYGYTF. The CDR3 region has the DNA TGTGCCAGCAGCCAAGAACAGGAGGGGCCCTATGGCTACACCTTC.

This clone was detected a few times. The gene calls are TRBV6-4 and TRBJ2-3, with D possibly being TRBD2 (6 bases). The CDR3 loop spans 15 amino acids. V was cut by 2 bases and J by 5 bases, with 14 bases left in between. Germline CDR1 reads MRHNA; CDR2 reads SNTAGT. The CDR3 region has the DNA TGTGCCAGCAGTGACGATGGAGGGACGGTAGATACGCAGTATTTT. This translates into CASSDDGGTVDTQYF.

V usage is TRBV9 and J usage is TRBJ1-4; 9 bases fit TRBD1. Germline V gene sequence: CDR1 SGDLS, CDR2 YYNGEE. The CDR3 spans 15 residues. The J segment lost 3 bases and the V segment lost 7 bases, leaving 7 bases of the junction unmatched. The CDR3 spells CASGNRGRSNEKLFF. Here the CDR3 DNA reads TGTGCCAGCGGAAACAGGGGGCGGTCTAATGAAAAACTGTTTTTT. The whole variable domain, filled in from reference TRBV9 and TRBJ1-4, reads DSGVTQTPKHLITATGQRVTLRCSPRSGDLSVYWYQQSLDQGLQFLIQYYNGEERAKGNILERFSAQQFPDLHSELNLSSLELGDSALYFCASGNRGRSNEKLFFGSGTQLSVL.

Regarding this clone: Within the sample, other DNA sequences also encode this same CDR3. The chain couples TRBV6-5 to TRBJ1-1; D not certain. Germline V CDR1 and CDR2: MNHEY, SVGAGI. V was shortened by 2 bases and J by 0 bases, with 4 bases between the two germline ends. This CDR3 contains 13 residues. The CDR3 DNA reads as TGTGCCAGCAGTTACAGCTTGAACACTGAAGCTTTCTTT. Its translation is CASSYSLNTEAFF.

Points on this clone: Other DNA sequences in this sample translate to the same CDR3. The gene calls are TRBV29-1 and TRBJ1-5, with D unresolved. Germline CDR1 is SQVTM and CDR2 is ANQGSEA. The CDR3 is 12 amino acids. Trimming left V 4 bases short and J 1 base short, with 5 bases between. The CDR3 loop reads CSVGGSNQPQHF. Here the CDR3 DNA reads TGCAGCGTTGGAGGGAGCAATCAGCCCCAGCATTTT.

The chain uses TRBV18 and TRBJ2-5; 7 positions match TRBD1. This CDR3 spans 15 amino acids. J gave up 5 bases and V 3 bases, and 9 bases lay outside the gene matches. Germline CDR1 KGHSH, CDR2 LQKENI. CDR3 coding DNA: TGTGCCAGCTCACCTCTACAGGGGAAGGGCGAGACCCAGTACTTC. Residues: CASSPLQGKGETQYF.

The chain carries TRBV5-1 and TRBJ2-1; 9 bases fit TRBD2. With V trimmed by 6 bases and J by 1 base, 5 bases remained unmatched. CDR1 SGHRS and CDR2 YFSETQ come from the germline V gene. The CDR3 runs to 15 residues. The CDR3 spells CASTHSGGSYNEQFF. CDR3 DNA sequence: TGCGCCAGCACTCACAGCGGGGGGTCCTACAATGAGCAGTTCTTC. The variable domain in full, completed from reference TRBV5-1 and TRBJ2-1, reads KAGVTQTPRYLIKTRGQQVTLSCSPISGHRSVSWYQQTPGQGLQFLFEYFSETQRNKGNFPGRFSGRQFSNSRSEMNVSTLELGDSALYLCASTHSGGSYNEQFFGPGTRLTVL.

The V gene is TRBV10-2, the J gene TRBJ2-7; D unresolved. The germline CDR1 and CDR2 sequences are WSHSY and SAAADI. V was pared by 3 bases and J by 5 bases, with 11 bases between. This CDR3 comprises 13 residues. CDR3 sequence reads: CASSDGRTNEQYF. The CDR3 nucleotides are TGCGCCAGCAGTGATGGCCGCACCAACGAGCAGTACTTC.

This clone came up a few times. V gene TRBV10-1 combines with J gene TRBJ2-1; tentatively, D is TRBD2 (6 bases). The CDR3 has 17 residues. Germline lookup yields CDR1 WNHNN and CDR2 SYGVQD (reference sequence). V gave up 0 bases and J gave up 1 base, with 13 bases separating them. The CDR3 nucleotides read TGCGCCAGCAGTGAGTCGGCCCAGGGAGGTTCCTACAATGAGCAGTTCTTC. This encodes CASSESAQGGSYNEQFF.